The 22 T cell receptor beta chains presented below share a single source sample, sequenced in a study of T-cell reconstitution after alpha-beta-depleted transplantation in children. Unique molecular identifiers were built into the TCRbeta library. TCRdb re-analysed the PCR reads in MiXCR, keeping a single row per CDR3 protein. The sample shows some 600,000 distinct CDR3 sequences, approximately 12% of them seen only once. Material: PBMCs, mostly from graft donor cells, obtained 360 days after TCRalphabeta/CD19-depleted stem cell transplant. The receptors here all came from a male patient younger than 18 who had a stem cell transplant for acute myeloid leukemia, so the T cells may come from the graft donor.

The chain carries TRBV27 and TRBJ2-7; the match to TRBD2 covers 9 bases. V was clipped by 7 bases and J by 0 bases; unmatched bases: 7. The CDR3 is 15 amino acids. CDR1 MNHEY and CDR2 SMNVEV come from the germline V gene (reference sequence). The CDR3 spells CASTVLAGASYEQYF. The CDR3 nucleotides are TGTGCCAGCACCGTACTAGCGGGTGCCTCCTACGAGCAGTACTTC.

A few counts support this clonotype. The chain recombines TRBV29-1 with TRBJ2-7; 10 nucleotides agree with TRBD1. The CDR3 spans 14 residues. CDR1 and CDR2 from the germline V gene are SQVTM and ANQGSEA. Trimming removed 4 bases from V and 3 bases from J; junction bases left unmatched: 6. The CDR3 bases are TGCAGCGTTGTTCGACAGGGGGCCTACTACGAGCAGTACTTC. Protein: CSVVRQGAYYEQYF.

The CDR3 spells CASSLSQGRTEAFF. The CDR3 DNA follows: TGTGCCAGCAGTTTATCCCAGGGCCGCACTGAAGCTTTCTTT. The V and J genes are TRBV28 and TRBJ1-1; tentatively, D is TRBD1 (5 bases). V lost 1 base to trimming and J lost 4 bases, with 10 bases between them. Germline CDR1 is MDHEN and CDR2 is SYDVKM. The length of the CDR3 is 14 residues.

This clonotype was seen only a few times. V and J are TRBV6-2 or TRBV6-3 and TRBJ1-5; TRBD1 is a possible D gene (5 bases). Germline V gene lookup returns CDR1 MNHEY and CDR2 SVGEGT. This CDR3 has 14 residues. V shed 6 bases and J shed 4 bases, with 13 bases lying between them. CDR3 sequence: CASRLRGVNQPQHF. CDR3 bases: TGTGCCAGCAGACTACGGGGCGTTAATCAGCCCCAGCATTTT.

This clonotype was counted only a few times. The chain carries TRBV2 and TRBJ2-6; possibly TRBD2 for D (6 bases). The germline gives CDR1 SNHLY, CDR2 FYNNEI. The CDR3 consists of 18 residues. The ends were cut back, 6 bases at V and 2 bases at J, with 20 bases in the middle. This CDR3 is CASSDLSGSRPGANVLTF. The CDR3 DNA reads as TGTGCCAGCAGCGACCTATCCGGGAGCAGACCTGGGGCCAACGTCCTGACTTTC.

The CDR3 DNA reads TGTGCCAGCAGCCTTATCCCGCCGGGGTCCTACAATGAGCAGTTCTTC. Encoded protein: CASSLIPPGSYNEQFF. The chain uses TRBV7-9 and TRBJ2-1; possible D gene TRBD2, 5 bases. Germline CDR1 and CDR2: SEHNR and FQNEAQ (reference sequence). Trimming cost V 5 bases and J 1 base, with 15 bases left between them. The CDR3 length is 16 residues. Full variable domain (outside the CDR3, taken from reference TRBV7-9 and TRBJ2-1): DTGVSQNPRHKITKRGQNVTFRCDPISEHNRLYWYRQTLGQGPEFLTYFQNEAQLEKSRLLSDRFSAERPKGSFSTLEIQRTEQGDSAMYLCASSLIPPGSYNEQFFGPGTRLTVL.

This clonotype occurred many times. CDR3 in amino acids: CSASRTAEAFF. The CDR3 region has the DNA TGCAGTGCTAGCCGGACAGCTGAAGCTTTCTTT. The rearrangement uses TRBV20-1 and TRBJ1-1, with D possibly TRBD1 on 6 matching bases. The germline V gene encodes CDR1 DFQATT and CDR2 SNEGSKA (reference sequence). Trimming cost V 3 bases and J 6 bases, with 8 bases left between them. The CDR3 has 11 amino acids.

The chain recombines TRBV19 with TRBJ2-5; 7 nucleotides match TRBD2. From germline, CDR1 is LNHDA and CDR2 SQIVND (reference sequence). CDR3 length: 13 amino acids. Trimming took 8 bases from V and 1 from J; bases not matched to a gene: 4. CDR3 in DNA: TGTGCCAGTTCTCCTAGCGGCCAAGAGACCCAGTACTTC. The encoded protein is CASSPSGQETQYF.

There are many counts of this clonotype. V is TRBV29-1 and J is TRBJ2-2, with D possibly being TRBD2 (6 bases). The CDR3 loop spans 14 amino acids. With 8 bases removed from V and 1 base from J, the gap between germline ends came to 14 bases. Germline CDR1 reads SQVTM; CDR2 reads ANQGSEA. The CDR3 DNA follows: TGCAGCTTCGGAGGGAGAGGGAACACCGGGGAGCTGTTTTTT. Protein product: CSFGGRGNTGELFF.

This clonotype was counted between two and nine times. This chain connects TRBV5-6 to TRBJ2-7, with D possibly being TRBD2 (7 bases). V gave up 4 bases and J gave up 5 bases, with 19 bases separating them. The CDR3 extends over 15 amino acids. Germline V gene data show CDR1 as SGHDT and CDR2 as YYEEEE. Written as DNA, the CDR3 is TGTGCCAGCAGCCCGGTGGGGGGAGGGGGAGACGAGCAGTACTTC. It yields the protein CASSPVGGGGDEQYF.

The CDR3 region is CASSYAIGGRSQETQYF. The CDR3 DNA follows: TGTGCCAGCAGTTACGCCATCGGGGGGCGGTCCCAAGAGACCCAGTACTTC. The chain links TRBV6-5 to TRBJ2-5; a possible D gene is TRBD2 (7 bases). The V gene lost 2 bases and the J gene lost 1 base, with 17 bases spanning the gap. CDR1 MNHEY and CDR2 SVGAGI come from the germline V gene. This CDR3 has 17 residues.

This clonotype showed up just a few times. This chain uses TRBV20-1 with TRBJ2-7; TRBD2 aligns across 7 bases. The CDR3 extends over 14 amino acids. J was trimmed by 1 base and V by 6 bases; bases with no gene match: 9. In germline, CDR1 is DFQATT, CDR2 SNEGSKA (reference sequence). CDR3: CSAGTNSLSYEQYF. The CDR3 coding sequence is TGCAGTGCGGGGACTAACTCATTATCCTACGAGCAGTACTTC.

V usage is TRBV29-1 and J usage is TRBJ2-3; D might be TRBD2 (5 bases). Germline assignment: CDR1 SQVTM and CDR2 ANQGSEA. Between the trimmed V and J ends, which lost 4 bases and 5 bases, there was a span of 13 bases. CDR3 length: 13 residues. The CDR3 loop reads CSVGGRVIDTQYF. The CDR3 DNA follows: TGCAGCGTTGGAGGGCGGGTGATAGATACGCAGTATTTT.

This clonotype was found once. At one of its ends the junction is not consistent with the germline gene, which may arise from a read error. The CDR3 reads CASSSHERAF. Written as DNA, the CDR3 is TGTGCCAGCAGTTCTCACGAGAGGGCGTTC. The chain carries TRBV28 and TRBJ2-7, with D tentatively TRBD2 (5 bases). There are 10 residues in the CDR3. Germline-derived CDR1 and CDR2 are MDHEN and SYDVKM. The complete variable domain, with remaining parts taken from reference TRBV28 and TRBJ2-7, reads DVKVTQSSRYLVKRTGEKVFLECVQDMDHENMFWYRQDPGLGLRLIYFSYDVKMKEKGDIPEGYSVSREKKERFSLILESASTNQTSMYLCASSSHERAFGPGTRLTVT.

This clonotype was observed a few times. Given a much more abundant clone one base away, this may be a read error. The gene calls are TRBV3-1 and TRBJ2-7; 12 bases map to TRBD2. The V gene end was trimmed by 4 bases and the J gene end by 3 bases; junction bases not matched to a gene: 4. This CDR3 is 15 amino acids long. Germline values: CDR1 LGHDT, CDR2 YNNKEL (reference sequence). CDR3 region: CASSPRLAGVYEQYF. The CDR3 nucleotides are TGTGCCAGCAGCCCCCGACTAGCGGGAGTCTACGAGCAGTACTTC.

This clonotype was picked up a small number of times. This chain joins TRBV4-3 and TRBJ2-1, with D unclear. The CDR3 spans 14 residues. Germline CDR1 LGHNA, CDR2 YSLEER. The germline V and J ends were trimmed by 0 bases and 6 bases, with 9 bases remaining between them. The CDR3 DNA follows: TGCGCCAGCAGCCAAGATAAGACGGGCAATGAGCAGTTCTTC. It codes for CASSQDKTGNEQFF.

This clonotype was detected many times. The V and J genes are TRBV28 and TRBJ2-1; 12 bases are a match to TRBD2. V lost 4 bases and J lost 6; bases outside the gene matches: 19. The CDR3 contains 20 residues. Per germline, CDR1 MDHEN and CDR2 SYDVKM. CDR3 sequence: CASSSSGLAGSPPTFNEQFF. Written as DNA, the CDR3 is TGTGCCAGCAGTTCCTCTGGACTAGCGGGATCCCCCCCGACCTTCAATGAGCAGTTCTTC.

The genes are TRBV12-3 or TRBV12-4 and TRBJ2-1, with D tentatively TRBD2 (5 bases). The length of the CDR3 is 15 residues. V was clipped by 6 bases and J by 5 bases, with 17 bases between them. The chain's CDR3 is CASSPNGEGNNEQFF. The CDR3 nucleotides are TGTGCCAGCAGCCCTAACGGAGAGGGCAACAATGAGCAGTTCTTC.

This clonotype appeared a few times. The rearrangement joins TRBV7-9 to TRBJ2-2, with D uncertain. Trimming stripped 5 bases from V and 4 bases from J, with 14 bases between. This CDR3 has 15 residues. Germline CDR1 and CDR2: SEHNR and FQNEAQ (reference sequence). The CDR3 loop reads CASSLLTVATGELFF. The CDR3 DNA is TGTGCCAGCAGCCTGCTGACCGTGGCCACCGGGGAGCTGTTTTTT.

This clonotype was detected only a few times. The chain combines TRBV5-1 with TRBJ2-2, with D possibly TRBD2 on 6 matching bases. This CDR3 contains 14 residues. V gave up 4 bases and J gave up 7 bases, with 14 bases separating them. The germline V gene encodes CDR1 SGHRS and CDR2 YFSETQ. As DNA, the CDR3 is TGCGCCAGCAGCCTCTCCCCGGGGGTCGGGGAGCTGTTTTTT. It translates to CASSLSPGVGELFF.

The chain is built from TRBV20-1 and TRBJ1-6; 7 bases are a match to TRBD1. CDR3 length: 14 amino acids. The germline V gene encodes CDR1 DFQATT and CDR2 SNEGSKA (reference sequence). V lost 0 bases, J lost 10 bases, and 6 bases stayed unmatched. The CDR3 sequence is CSARETGTDSPLHF. The CDR3 DNA is TGCAGTGCTAGAGAGACAGGGACGGACTCACCCCTCCACTTT.

V is TRBV3-1 and J is TRBJ1-6, with 7 bases identical to TRBD1. The V segment lost 1 base and the J segment 6 bases; nucleotides outside the gene matches: 6. In germline, CDR1 is LGHDT, CDR2 YNNKEL (reference sequence). The CDR3 covers 16 residues. The chain's CDR3 is CASSQAGRGFNSPLHF. The DNA for the CDR3 is TGTGCCAGCAGCCAAGCGGGCAGGGGGTTTAATTCACCCCTCCACTTT. The variable domain in full, completed from reference TRBV3-1 and TRBJ1-6, reads DTAVSQTPKYLVTQMGNDKSIKCEQNLGHDTMYWYKQDSKKFLKIMFSYNNKELIINETVPNRFSPKSPDKAHLNLHINSLELGDSAVYFCASSQAGRGFNSPLHFGNGTRLTVT.